This TCR beta chain derives from a study of shared clonotypes between healthy human individuals. This CDR3 region has 16 residues. Trimming removed 4 bases at V and 4 bases at J, with 16 bases between. Germline lookup yields CDR1 ENHRY and CDR2 SYGVKD. Measured with immunoSEQ multiplex PCR; TCRdb has only the in-frame clones, and not every one. Of around 940,000 clones listed, 70% to 85% were seen once; the top ten hold about 1.5%. J is TRBJ2-2 and V is TRBV10-3, with D tentatively TRBD2 (7 bases). Sequencing input: memory CD4+ T cells sorted from blood. The subset is: CD45RA-negative fraction. This TCR derives from a man aged 18 to 30 in good health. CDR3 amino acids: CAISVLGGPSTGELFF. The CDR3 DNA is TGTGCCATCAGTGTCTTGGGGGGGCCGAGCACCGGGGAGCTGTTTTTT.